These 15 T cell receptor beta chains were sequenced from one sample in a study of neoadjuvant anti-PD-1 for oral cavity cancer. The assay was immunoSEQ multiplex PCR, and TCRdb's table has in-frame clones only and misses some. The sample contains over 2,000 clones, 59% of which appear only once. Stated time point: after neoadjuvant nivolumab, at surgical resection. This specimen was tumor tissue, taken after nivolumab (anti-PD-1) treatment. Receptors were obtained from a person between 40 and 85 years old with oral cavity squamous cell carcinoma.

The chain has TRBV6-1 and TRBJ1-5, with TRBD1 matching 10 bases. J was trimmed by 5 bases and V by 3 bases; bases with no gene match: 4. The CDR3 is made up of 15 amino acids. Germline loops: CDR1 MNHNS, CDR2 SASEGT. The CDR3 nucleotides read TGTGCCAGCAGTGATAGGACAGGGGGTTATCAGCCCCAGCATTTT. Protein sequence: CASSDRTGGYQPQHF.

The chain uses TRBV10-3 and TRBJ2-1; 9 bases line up with TRBD1. Germline assignment: CDR1 ENHRY and CDR2 SYGVKD. V dropped 6 bases and J dropped 4; count of bases not matched to a gene: 4. CDR3 length: 14 amino acids. CDR3 sequence: CAIRPGQGYNEQFF. CDR3 DNA sequence: TGTGCCATCAGACCGGGACAGGGTTACAATGAGCAGTTCTTC.

Sample share makes this clone large. This chain links TRBV29-1 with TRBJ2-5, with 8 bases lining up with TRBD1. The V segment lost 3 bases and the J segment 4 bases; nucleotides outside the gene matches: 4. CDR1 and CDR2 (germline): SQVTM, ANQGSEA. This CDR3 spans 13 amino acids. The CDR3 DNA reads as TGCAGCGTTGATCCGCAGGGGGCAGAGACCCAGTACTTC. Translated, it gives CSVDPQGAETQYF.

This chain connects TRBV2 to TRBJ2-1, with no clear D. This CDR3 is 10 amino acids long. The V end lost 4 bases, the J end lost 9 bases, and 4 bases lay between the germline ends. The germline gives CDR1 SNHLY, CDR2 FYNNEI. CDR3 region: CASSVSEQFF. The CDR3 DNA reads TGTGCCAGCAGTGTAAGTGAGCAGTTCTTC.

The chain links TRBV27 to TRBJ1-5, with 7 bases aligning to TRBD1. Germline V lookup: CDR1 MNHEY, CDR2 SMNVEV (reference sequence). Losses at the gene ends were 5 bases for V and 4 bases for J; bases not matched to a gene: 17. CDR3 length: 18 residues. The CDR3 is CASSPRPPWTGGNQPQHF. As DNA, the CDR3 is TGTGCCAGCAGTCCGCGACCCCCCTGGACAGGTGGGAATCAGCCCCAGCATTTT.

The chain couples TRBV4-1 to TRBJ2-1, with no clear D. The CDR3 totals 15 residues. The V end was cut by 4 bases, the J end by 1 base, with 11 bases between. Germline V lookup: CDR1 MGHRA, CDR2 YSYEKL. CDR3 DNA: TGCGCCAGCAGCCTCTCTTCGGGTTCCTACAATGAGCAGTTCTTC. Its protein product is CASSLSSGSYNEQFF.

In this sample, this clone turned up a few times. The chain employs TRBV27 and TRBJ2-7; 7 bases map to TRBD2. The CDR3 is 16 amino acids. V gave up 0 bases and J gave up 0 bases; unmatched junction bases: 5. Germline assignment: CDR1 MNHEY and CDR2 SMNVEV (reference sequence). Written as DNA, the CDR3 is TGTGCCAGCAGTTTATCGACCCGGGACTACTCCTACGAGCAGTACTTC. Translating it yields CASSLSTRDYSYEQYF.

The chain has TRBV29-1 and TRBJ2-7, with unresolved D. Per germline, CDR1 SQVTM and CDR2 ANQGSEA. The CDR3 consists of 13 residues. Trimming pared 1 base from V and 6 bases from J, leaving 13 bases between. CDR3 protein: CSVEVATLREQYF. CDR3 nucleotides: TGCAGCGTTGAAGTGGCGACATTACGCGAGCAGTACTTC.

The genes are TRBV5-6 and TRBJ2-6; D call uncertain. The germline V gene has CDR1 SGHDT and CDR2 YYEEEE. This CDR3 is built from 16 residues. The V end lost 0 bases, the J end lost 2 bases, and 9 bases lay between the germline ends. CDR3 nucleotides: TGTGCCAGCAGCTTGGGCTGGCAAACTGGGGCCAACGTCCTGACTTTC. Amino acid sequence: CASSLGWQTGANVLTF.

The rearrangement links TRBV19 to TRBJ2-7, with 8 bases that match TRBD1. The V gene's germline CDR1 is LNHDA and CDR2 SQIVND (reference sequence). J gave up 3 bases and V 3 bases, and 10 bases lay outside the gene matches. This CDR3 is 16 amino acids long. The CDR3 sequence: CASSILGQGGIYEQYF. The CDR3 DNA reads TGTGCCAGTAGTATCCTTGGACAGGGTGGAATCTACGAGCAGTACTTC.

The V and J genes are TRBV6-1 and TRBJ1-3; tentatively, D is TRBD1 (6 bases). V was cut by 2 bases and J by 0 bases, with 14 bases left in between. Germline loops: CDR1 MNHNS, CDR2 SASEGT. This CDR3 spans 17 amino acids. CDR3 residues: CASSEYNGGHSGNTIYF. For the CDR3, the DNA is TGTGCCAGCAGTGAATATAACGGGGGCCACTCTGGAAACACCATATATTTT.

This clone was picked up a small number of times. The genes are TRBV4-2 and TRBJ1-1; D not resolved. CDR1 and CDR2 from the germline V gene are LGHNA and YNFKEQ. The V and J ends lost 1 base and 1 base respectively, with 10 bases between them. The CDR3 has 15 residues. CDR3 DNA: TGTGCCAGCAGCCAAGTCGGACTCCCGAACACTGAAGCTTTCTTT. Translated, it gives CASSQVGLPNTEAFF.

CDR3 sequence: CASSQVGNTEAFF. DNA for the CDR3: TGCGCCAGCAGCCAAGTGGGAAACACTGAAGCTTTCTTT. The V and J genes are TRBV4-1 and TRBJ1-1; no definite D call. The CDR3 contains 13 residues. Between the trimmed V and J ends, which lost 1 base and 2 bases, there was a span of 5 bases. Germline V gives CDR1 MGHRA, CDR2 YSYEKL.

This clone occurred once. The chain is built from TRBV6-5 and TRBJ2-1; 10 positions agree with TRBD2. V lost 5 bases to trimming and J lost 3 bases; unmatched junction nucleotides: 4. The CDR3 consists of 15 residues. In germline, CDR1 is MNHEY, CDR2 SVGAGI. The CDR3 spells CASSAGTSDYNEQFF. CDR3 nucleotide sequence: TGTGCCAGCAGTGCCGGGACTAGCGACTACAATGAGCAGTTCTTC.

The chain is built from TRBV5-1 and TRBJ1-2; TRBD1 might be the D (5 bases). V lost 0 bases and J lost 7, with 13 bases in between. The CDR3 has 14 amino acids. CDR1 and CDR2 (germline): SGHRS, YFSETQ. CDR3 sequence reads: CASSLEPRGGGYTF. In nucleotides, the CDR3 is TGCGCCAGCAGCTTGGAGCCGCGGGGGGGTGGCTACACCTTC.